This T cell receptor beta chain derives from a study of T cells in tumors and immune-related adverse events. The protocol was immunoSEQ multiplex PCR, while the TCRdb copy is restricted to in-frame clones and leaves out a portion. The sample shows approximately 220 clones, 92% of them seen only once. This clone was seen only once. Losses at the gene ends were 5 bases for V and 2 bases for J; bases not matched to a gene: 0. The V gene's germline CDR1 is MNHEY and CDR2 SMNVEV (reference sequence). CDR3 length equals 13 residues. The chain links TRBV27 to TRBJ2-7; 10 bases line up with TRBD1. Source: tumor tissue, taken from a patient treated with anti-PD-1 therapy. The sequence came from a female donor with metastatic renal cell carcinoma. CDR3 coding DNA: TGTGCCAGCAGTGACAGGGGGCCCTACGAGCAGTACTTC. Translating it yields CASSDRGPYEQYF.